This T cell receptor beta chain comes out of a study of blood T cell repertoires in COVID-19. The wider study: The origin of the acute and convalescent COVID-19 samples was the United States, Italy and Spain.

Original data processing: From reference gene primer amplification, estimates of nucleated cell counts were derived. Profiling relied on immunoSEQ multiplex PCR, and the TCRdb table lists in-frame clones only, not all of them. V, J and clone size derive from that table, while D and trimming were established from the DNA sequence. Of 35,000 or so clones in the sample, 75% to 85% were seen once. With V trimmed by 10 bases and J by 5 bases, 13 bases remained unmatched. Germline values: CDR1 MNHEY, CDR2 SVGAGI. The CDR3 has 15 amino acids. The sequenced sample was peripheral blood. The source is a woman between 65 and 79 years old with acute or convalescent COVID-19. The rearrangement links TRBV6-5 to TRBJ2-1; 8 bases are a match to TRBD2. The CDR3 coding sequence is TGTGCCACCAAACGGGAGGGGGGGCGTGACAATGAGCAGTTCTTC. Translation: CATKREGGRDNEQFF.